This entry describes one TCR beta chain. Its antigen remains unidentified. Germline lookup yields CDR1 MDHEN and CDR2 SYDVKM. Between the trimmed V and J ends, which lost 5 bases and 1 base, there was a span of 11 bases. CDR3 length: 14 amino acids. Indicated time point: new active TB diagnosis, blood taken before or within 7 days of starting treatment. The data belong to a study of T cells in tuberculosis. Looking at the study overall: CD1B tetramers identified T cells specific for mycobacterial lipid GMM. Samples predate treatment or fall within its first 7 days.

Overall study results and limits: Active tuberculosis alpha repertoires lay closer to GMM-specific TCRs than controls'. Shorter CDR3-alpha in active tuberculosis partly drove smaller distances.

Assay used: immunoSEQ multiplex PCR; TCRdb lists only in-frame clones, some missing. The sample consists of under 50,000 clones, approximately 94% of them appearing once. This TCR was sampled from an adult with tuberculosis. The V and J genes are TRBV28 and TRBJ1-1; unclear D gene. The starting material was PBMCs, obtained at tuberculosis diagnosis. CDR3 DNA sequence: TGTGCCAGCAGTAATTCGGGGTCGAACACTGAAGCTTTCTTT. As protein: CASSNSGSNTEAFF. Full variable domain (outside the CDR3, taken from reference TRBV28 and TRBJ1-1): DVKVTQSSRYLVKRTGEKVFLECVQDMDHENMFWYRQDPGLGLRLIYFSYDVKMKEKGDIPEGYSVSREKKERFSLILESASTNQTSMYLCASSNSGSNTEAFFGQGTRLTVV.